This T cell receptor (beta chain) originates from a study of beta chain features in type 1 diabetes. The study, taken as a whole, reports: No resolution was reached here on whether HLA type influences TCRB rearrangement.

Purity above 95% was achieved in all sorted populations. What was sequenced were expressed TCRB transcripts, since all of the isolated RNA had been reverse transcribed. The protocol was immunoSEQ multiplex PCR, while the TCRdb copy is restricted to in-frame clones and leaves out a portion. Of 250,000 or so clones listed, 68% are singletons. Note on this clone: The antigen is undetermined.

The germline gives CDR1 SGHRS, CDR2 YFSETQ. This CDR3 is built from 17 residues. Trimming left V 0 bases short and J 3 bases short, with 13 bases between. This clonotype was sampled from a man between 25 and 39 years old in good health. The gene calls are TRBV5-1 and TRBJ2-6; D might be TRBD1 (5 bases). The sequenced sample consisted of naive CD4+ T cells from blood. The CDR3 region is CASSLGPGNFGANVLTF. In nucleotides, the CDR3 is TGCGCCAGCAGCTTGGGCCCAGGGAACTTTGGGGCCAACGTCCTGACTTTC. The full variable domain, its missing parts supplied by reference TRBV5-1 and TRBJ2-6, is KAGVTQTPRYLIKTRGQQVTLSCSPISGHRSVSWYQQTPGQGLQFLFEYFSETQRNKGNFPGRFSGRQFSNSRSEMNVSTLELGDSALYLCASSLGPGNFGANVLTFGAGSRLTVL.